This TCR beta chain was recovered during a study of blood T cell repertoires in COVID-19. Study overall: Acute-phase and convalescent COVID-19 samples originated in the United States, Italy and Spain.

Profiled with immunoSEQ multiplex PCR; TCRdb holds only in-frame clones, not every one. Among approximately 210,000 clones listed, 70% to 90% were seen once. The CDR3 runs 14 residues. Germline lookup yields CDR1 SGDLS and CDR2 YYNGEE. The V end lost 0 bases, the J end lost 1 base, and 7 bases lay between the germline ends. The receptor was isolated from a woman in her forties with acute or convalescent COVID-19. V gene TRBV9 combines with J gene TRBJ1-1, with a tentative D call TRBD1 (5 bases). The sample was peripheral blood. CDR3 nucleotides: TGTGCCAGCAGCGTAGGACAGCAGAACACTGAAGCTTTCTTT. This gives the protein CASSVGQQNTEAFF.